One T cell receptor (beta chain) is described in this entry. Its antigen remains unidentified. These data belong to a study of cytomegalovirus exposure and HLA in healthy donors. General study points: In an earlier analysis, productive rearrangement rates for most beta V segments clustered near 87% or 30%. Researchers left out some V segments, among them TRBV6-2 and TRBV6-3, as indistinguishable.

Germline V lookup: CDR1 MNHEY, CDR2 SVGAGI. The CDR3 extends over 16 amino acids. J was trimmed by 5 bases and V by 0 bases; bases with no gene match: 8. PCR involved 60 Vbeta and 13 Jbeta primers. Original methodology: Around 11 million shared chains were among the about 80 million unique TCR beta chains that a later analysis counted. Libraries were prepared by immunoSEQ multiplex PCR; TCRdb keeps only in-frame clonotypes and omits some of them. For V, J and clone size, that table is used; D and trimming come from the DNA. The table has more than 150,000 clones, approximately 71% seen once. The TCR sequence derives from a woman between 35 and 50 years old in good health and CMV-seropositive. The chain joins TRBV6-5 to TRBJ2-7, with 9 nucleotides matching TRBD1. The sample consisted of PBMCs. The CDR3 sequence: CASSYSSGTGNHEQYF. The CDR3 region has the DNA TGTGCCAGCAGTTACTCCTCCGGGACAGGGAATCACGAGCAGTACTTC.